This TCR beta chain was profiled in a study of molecular identifiers for immune sequencing clone quantification. Notes on the study in general: The sizes of highly expanded clones could be underestimated when identical TCR molecules share a barcode. Over 99% of CMV-specific effector molecules, but under 1% of naive ones, were in clones above 20 copies.

Researchers sorted naive CD8 T cells as cells that were CD8+CD4-CCR7+CD45RA+. From the PCR reads, TCRdb called clonotypes with MiXCR, one entry per CDR3 protein. Here the sample spans about 640,000 distinct CDR3 sequences, 15% to 20% being singletons. Germline V gene sequence: CDR1 SGHVS, CDR2 FNYEAQ. CDR3 length equals 15 residues. The V segment lost 2 bases and the J segment 5 bases; nucleotides outside the gene matches: 7. About this clonotype: The antigen is unknown.

Input material: naive CD8+ T cells from blood, with Jurkat cell RNA spiked in. Subset here: FACS-sorted CD8+CD4-CCR7+CD45RA+ naive T cells. The J gene is TRBJ2-5, the V gene TRBV7-6; TRBD2 matches 8 bases. The clonotype comes from a human donor in good health. Some libraries in this study had Jurkat cell RNA spiked in. CDR3 region: CASSLFQAGVETQYF. The CDR3, as DNA: TGTGCCAGCAGCTTATTCCAAGCGGGGGTTGAGACCCAGTACTTC.